This TCR beta chain emerged from a study of shared clonotypes between healthy human individuals. The CDR3 extends over 13 amino acids. The junction had 1 base not matched to a gene; V was cut back by 3 bases and J by 4 bases. CDR1 and CDR2 (germline): SGHTA, FQGTGA. As for this clone: Other DNA sequences in the same sample also yield this CDR3.

This table comes from immunoSEQ multiplex PCR, and its TCRdb copy is limited to in-frame clones, with some not included. This table holds approximately 2.1 million clones, 93% found once. Sequenced material: naive CD4+ T cells from PBMCs. Subset indicated: CD45RA+ positively selected. The V and J genes are TRBV7-3 and TRBJ2-3; 7 bases are a match to TRBD1. This clonotype was sampled from a man aged 18 to 35 in good health. Some clones in this sample may be carry-over from other donors' samples. CDR3 bases: TGTGCCAGCAGCTTGGGGACAGCAGATACGCAGTATTTT. This codes for CASSLGTADTQYF.